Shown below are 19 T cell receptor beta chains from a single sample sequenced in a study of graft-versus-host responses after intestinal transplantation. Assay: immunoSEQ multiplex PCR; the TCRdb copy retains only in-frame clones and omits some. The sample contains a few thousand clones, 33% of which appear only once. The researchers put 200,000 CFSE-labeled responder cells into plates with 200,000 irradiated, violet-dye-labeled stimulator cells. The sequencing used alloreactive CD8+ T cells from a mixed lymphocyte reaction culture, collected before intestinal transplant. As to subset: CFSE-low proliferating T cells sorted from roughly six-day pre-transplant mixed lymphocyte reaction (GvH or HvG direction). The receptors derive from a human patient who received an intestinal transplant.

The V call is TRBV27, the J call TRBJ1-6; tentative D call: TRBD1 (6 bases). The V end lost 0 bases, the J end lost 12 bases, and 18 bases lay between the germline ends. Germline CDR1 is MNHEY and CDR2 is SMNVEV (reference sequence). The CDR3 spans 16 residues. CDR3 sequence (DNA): TGTGCCAGCAGTTTATCGAACTCTGCTATCAGGGGACCCCTCCACTTT. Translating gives CASSLSNSAIRGPLHF.

This CDR3 is CASSFYRGRTEAFF. In DNA form, the CDR3 reads TGTGCCAGCAGTTTCTACAGGGGTCGGACTGAAGCTTTCTTT. V gene TRBV6-5 combines with J gene TRBJ1-1; TRBD1 agrees at 7 bases. Germline CDR1 reads MNHEY; CDR2 reads SVGAGI. The ends lost 4 bases at V and 5 bases at J; junction bases unmatched: 7. This CDR3 has 14 amino acids.

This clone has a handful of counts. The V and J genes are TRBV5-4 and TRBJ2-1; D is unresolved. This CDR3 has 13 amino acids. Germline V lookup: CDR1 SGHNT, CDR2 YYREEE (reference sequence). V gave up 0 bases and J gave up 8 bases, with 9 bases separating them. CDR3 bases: TGTGCCAGCAGCTTGGAGCCCCCTTATGAGCAGTTCTTC. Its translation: CASSLEPPYEQFF.

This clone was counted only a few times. The CDR3 reads CASSYGTGGTYEQYF. For the CDR3, the DNA is TGTGCCAGCAGCTACGGGACCGGGGGAACCTACGAGCAGTACTTC. This chain uses TRBV7-6 with TRBJ2-7; the D gene is possibly TRBD2 (6 bases). This CDR3 comprises 15 residues. The germline CDR1 and CDR2 sequences are SGHVS and FNYEAQ. V was trimmed by 4 bases and J by 2 bases, leaving 15 bases between them.

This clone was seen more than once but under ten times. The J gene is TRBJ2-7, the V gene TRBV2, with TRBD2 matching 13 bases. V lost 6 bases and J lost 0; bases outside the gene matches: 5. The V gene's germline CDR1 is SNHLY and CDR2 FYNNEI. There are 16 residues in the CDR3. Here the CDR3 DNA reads TGTGCCAGCAGCTCCGGGACTAGCGGGGTCTCCTACGAGCAGTACTTC. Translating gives CASSSGTSGVSYEQYF.

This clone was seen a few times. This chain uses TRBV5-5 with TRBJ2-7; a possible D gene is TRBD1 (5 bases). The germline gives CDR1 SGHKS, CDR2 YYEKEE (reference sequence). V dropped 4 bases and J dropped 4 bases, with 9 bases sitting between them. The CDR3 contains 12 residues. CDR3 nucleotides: TGTGCCAGCAGCCTTAGGGGTTACGAGCAGTACTTC. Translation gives CASSLRGYEQYF.

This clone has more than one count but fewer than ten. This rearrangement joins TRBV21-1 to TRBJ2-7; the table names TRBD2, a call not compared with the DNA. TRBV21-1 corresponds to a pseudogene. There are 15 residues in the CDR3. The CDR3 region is CASSKESSAVGEQYF. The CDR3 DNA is TGTGCCAGCAGCAAAGAGTCTAGCGCCGTGGGCGAGCAGTACTTC.

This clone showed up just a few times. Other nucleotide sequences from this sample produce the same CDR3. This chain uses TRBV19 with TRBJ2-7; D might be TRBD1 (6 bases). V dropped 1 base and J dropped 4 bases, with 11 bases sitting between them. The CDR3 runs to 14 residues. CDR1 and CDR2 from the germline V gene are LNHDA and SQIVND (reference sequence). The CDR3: CASSIVGASYEQYF. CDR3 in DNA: TGTGCCAGTAGTATAGTGGGGGCCAGTTACGAGCAGTACTTC.

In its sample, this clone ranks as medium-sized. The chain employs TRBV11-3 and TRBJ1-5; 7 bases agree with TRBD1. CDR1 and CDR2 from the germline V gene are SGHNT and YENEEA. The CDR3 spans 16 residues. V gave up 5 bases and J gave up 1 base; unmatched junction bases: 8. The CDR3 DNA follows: TGTGCCAGCAGCCCCCGGGACAGACTAAGCAATCAGCCCCAGCATTTT. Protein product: CASSPRDRLSNQPQHF.

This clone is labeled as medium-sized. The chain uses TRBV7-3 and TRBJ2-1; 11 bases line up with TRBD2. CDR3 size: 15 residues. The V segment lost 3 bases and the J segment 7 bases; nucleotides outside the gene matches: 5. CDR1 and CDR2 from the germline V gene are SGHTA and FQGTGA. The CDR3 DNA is TGTGCCAGCAGCTTGTTAGCGGGAGGGCTAAATGAGCAGTTCTTC. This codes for CASSLLAGGLNEQFF.

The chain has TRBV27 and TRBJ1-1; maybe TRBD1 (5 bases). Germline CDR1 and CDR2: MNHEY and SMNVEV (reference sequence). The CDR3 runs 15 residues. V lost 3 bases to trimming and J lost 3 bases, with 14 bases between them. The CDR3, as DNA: TGTGCCAGCAGTTTCCTAGGGGCGGGGGACACTGAAGCTTTCTTT. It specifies CASSFLGAGDTEAFF.

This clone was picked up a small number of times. The CDR3 nucleotides read TGTGCCAGCAGTTACTCTGGACAGAACAATCAGCCCCAGCATTTT. It yields the protein CASSYSGQNNQPQHF. The chain is built from TRBV6-9 and TRBJ1-5; TRBD1 might be the D (6 bases). V lost 3 bases to trimming and J lost 3 bases, with 12 bases between them. Looked up from germline, CDR1 is MNHGY and CDR2 is SVAAGI. This CDR3 is 15 amino acids long.

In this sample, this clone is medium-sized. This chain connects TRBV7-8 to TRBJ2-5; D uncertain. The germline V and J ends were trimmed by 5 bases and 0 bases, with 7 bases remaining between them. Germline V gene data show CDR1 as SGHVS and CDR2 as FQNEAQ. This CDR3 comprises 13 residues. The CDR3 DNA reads TGTGCCAGCAGCCTATGGTACCAAGAGACCCAGTACTTC. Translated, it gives CASSLWYQETQYF.

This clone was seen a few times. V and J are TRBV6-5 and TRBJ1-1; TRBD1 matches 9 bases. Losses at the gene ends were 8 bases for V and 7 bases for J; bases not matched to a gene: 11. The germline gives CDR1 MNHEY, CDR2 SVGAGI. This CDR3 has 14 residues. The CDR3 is CASRTWDRAYEAFF. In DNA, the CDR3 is TGTGCCAGCCGAACCTGGGACAGGGCTTATGAAGCTTTCTTT.

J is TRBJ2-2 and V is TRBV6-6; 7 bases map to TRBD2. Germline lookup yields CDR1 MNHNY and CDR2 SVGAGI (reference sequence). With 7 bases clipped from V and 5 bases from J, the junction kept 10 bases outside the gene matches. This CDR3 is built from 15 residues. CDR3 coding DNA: TGTGCCAGCACCTCGGGATCGGGAGGAACCGGGGAGCTGTTTTTT. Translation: CASTSGSGGTGELFF.

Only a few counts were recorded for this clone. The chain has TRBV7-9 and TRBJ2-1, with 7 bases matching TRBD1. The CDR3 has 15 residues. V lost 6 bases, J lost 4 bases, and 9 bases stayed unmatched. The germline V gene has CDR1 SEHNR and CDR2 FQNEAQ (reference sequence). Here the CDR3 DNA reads TGTGCCAGCAGGGATACGGGACAGTCATACAATGAGCAGTTCTTC. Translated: CASRDTGQSYNEQFF.

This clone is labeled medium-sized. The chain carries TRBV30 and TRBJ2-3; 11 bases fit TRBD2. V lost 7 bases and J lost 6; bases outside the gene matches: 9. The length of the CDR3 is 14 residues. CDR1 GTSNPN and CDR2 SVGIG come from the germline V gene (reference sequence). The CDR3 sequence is CASNPSGGLDTQYF. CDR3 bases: TGTGCCTCAAACCCTAGCGGGGGGCTGGATACGCAGTATTTT.

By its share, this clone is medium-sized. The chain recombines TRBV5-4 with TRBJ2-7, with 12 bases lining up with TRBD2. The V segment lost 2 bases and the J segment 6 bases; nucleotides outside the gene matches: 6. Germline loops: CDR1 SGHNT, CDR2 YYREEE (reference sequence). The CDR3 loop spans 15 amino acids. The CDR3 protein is CASSFRLAGASEQYF. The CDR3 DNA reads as TGTGCCAGCAGCTTTAGACTAGCGGGAGCATCCGAGCAGTACTTC. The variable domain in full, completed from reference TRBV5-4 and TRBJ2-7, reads ETGVTQSPTHLIKTRGQQVTLRCSSQSGHNTVSWYQQALGQGPQFIFQYYREEENGRGNFPPRFSGLQFPNYSSELNVNALELDDSALYLCASSFRLAGASEQYFGPGTRLTVT.

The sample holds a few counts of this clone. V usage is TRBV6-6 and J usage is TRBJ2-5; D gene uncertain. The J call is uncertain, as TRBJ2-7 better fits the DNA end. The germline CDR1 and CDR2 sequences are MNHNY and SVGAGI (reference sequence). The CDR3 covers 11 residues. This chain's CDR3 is CASSASYEQYF. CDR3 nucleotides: TGTGCCAGCAGTGCTTCCTACGAGCAGTACTTC.